Below are 6 T cell receptor beta chains sequenced from a single sample in a study of blood T cell repertoires in COVID-19. Some clones are missing from TCRdb's copy, which holds only in-frame ones; the method was immunoSEQ multiplex PCR. This sample carries around 99,000 clones, around 90% of them seen once, and the ten largest clones take around 1.1%. Sequencing was carried out using peripheral blood. Receptors were obtained from a human donor in a cohort sampled during active COVID-19.

This chain's CDR3 is CASSEANREGYTF. CDR3 DNA sequence: TGTGCCAGCAGTGAAGCGAACAGGGAGGGCTACACCTTC. This chain links TRBV6-1 with TRBJ1-2, with D perhaps TRBD1 (6 bases). Germline-derived CDR1 and CDR2 are MNHNS and SASEGT. CDR3 length: 13 residues. The V and J ends lost 0 bases and 8 bases respectively, with 10 bases between them.

The chain has TRBV7-6 and TRBJ2-1, with a tentative D call TRBD2 (6 bases). V was shortened by 3 bases and J by 1 base, with 13 bases between the two germline ends. The V gene's germline CDR1 is SGHVS and CDR2 FNYEAQ. This CDR3 region has 16 residues. The CDR3 region has the DNA TGTGCCAGCAGCTTCTTGGCGGGAAATTCCTACAATGAGCAGTTCTTC. Amino acid sequence: CASSFLAGNSYNEQFF. Complete variable domain (other parts from reference TRBV7-6 and TRBJ2-1): GAGVSQSPRYKVTKRGQDVALRCDPISGHVSLYWYRQALGQGPEFLTYFNYEAQQDKSGLPNDRFSAERPEGSISTLTIQRTEQRDSAMYRCASSFLAGNSYNEQFFGPGTRLTVL.

As DNA, the CDR3 is TGTGCCAGCAGTTATTCTAGCGTAAACAATGAGCAGTTCTTC. Translating it yields CASSYSSVNNEQFF. The V and J genes are TRBV27 and TRBJ2-1; perhaps TRBD2 as D (6 bases). With 4 bases removed from V and 5 bases from J, the gap between germline ends came to 12 bases. Germline loops: CDR1 MNHEY, CDR2 SMNVEV (reference sequence). CDR3 length: 14 residues.

The V gene is TRBV18, the J gene TRBJ1-4; 7 nucleotides line up with TRBD1. Germline CDR1 is KGHSH and CDR2 is LQKENI. V shed 5 bases, J shed 8 bases, and the junction held 11 bases outside the gene matches. CDR3 length equals 15 residues. This CDR3 is CASSITGASGEKLFF. DNA of the CDR3: TGTGCCAGCTCAATAACAGGGGCGTCCGGGGAAAAACTGTTTTTT. Full variable domain (outside the CDR3, taken from reference TRBV18 and TRBJ1-4): NAGVMQNPRHLVRRRGQEARLRCSPMKGHSHVYWYRQLPEEGLKFMVYLQKENIIDESGMPKERFSAEFPKEGPSILRIQQVVRGDSAAYFCASSITGASGEKLFFGSGTQLSVL.

The chain uses TRBV4-2 and TRBJ1-2; D possibly corresponds to TRBD1 (6 bases). The V gene's germline CDR1 is LGHNA and CDR2 YNFKEQ. CDR3 size: 14 residues. Trimming shortened V by 3 bases and J by 4 bases, and 12 bases separated the two germline ends. The CDR3: CASSQGQGTYGYTF. The DNA of the CDR3 is TGTGCCAGCAGCCAGGGACAAGGCACCTATGGCTACACCTTC.

The genes are TRBV6-5 and TRBJ2-7, with D possibly matching TRBD1 (6 bases). V was trimmed by 6 bases and J by 2 bases, leaving 14 bases between them. CDR1 MNHEY and CDR2 SVGAGI come from the germline V gene. There are 14 residues in the CDR3. The CDR3 here is CASRPPGQAYEQYF. The CDR3 nucleotides read TGTGCCAGCAGGCCTCCGGGACAAGCCTACGAGCAGTACTTC.